This record covers a single TCR beta chain. V was clipped by 6 bases and J by 9 bases, with 18 bases between them. The CDR3 runs 14 residues. CDR1 and CDR2 from the germline V gene are MNHEY and SMNVEV (reference sequence). Exclusion of a patient followed from autoimmune disease history or systemic immunosuppression. The protocol was immunoSEQ multiplex PCR, while the TCRdb copy is restricted to in-frame clones and leaves out a portion. The data contain about 20,000 clones, approximately 83% of them seen just once; the ten biggest clones take up around 20%. These data originate in a study of OX40 agonist ivuxolimab in advanced cancers. In the study overall: It was permissible to have had prior anti-PD-1, anti-PD-L1 or anti-CTLA-4 therapy, and around 40% had some.

The chain links TRBV27 to TRBJ1-3; D is uncertain. The sample was CD4+ or CD8+ T cells sorted from blood, taken in a trial of the OX40 agonist ivuxolimab. The source of this sequence is an adult with an advanced solid tumor such as melanoma, head and neck, liver or kidney cancer. Here the CDR3 DNA reads TGTGCCAGCAGAGGTTATGGAGCTGCGGGCACCATATATTTT. It yields the protein CASRGYGAAGTIYF.